The rows below give T cell receptor beta chains drawn from one sample of a study of response to subunit inactivated influenza vaccine. Using its own MiXCR run on the RT-PCR reads, TCRdb lists one record per CDR3 protein. The sample shows over 650,000 distinct CDR3 sequences, less than 20% of them seen only once. The specimen was PBMCs from blood, collected 5 days after vaccination. Receptor source: a man over 45 who received an inactivated influenza vaccine. CDR3s include the opening cysteine and the closing phenylalanine or tryptophan. Fields, in order: CDR3 length, V gene, J gene, clone size, CDR3 protein. Clone size is given for some rows only: seen once, a few or many times, or a class if the clone is expanded.

CDR3 length: 17; V gene: TRBV25-1; J gene: TRBJ2-1; clone size: few; CDR3 protein: CASSESWGLAGLNEQFF
CDR3 length: 16; V gene: TRBV20-1; J gene: TRBJ2-1; clone size: few; CDR3 protein: CSARDRVGTKYNEQFF
CDR3 length: 13; V gene: TRBV29-1; J gene: TRBJ2-7; clone size: few; CDR3 protein: CSARASPYYEQYF
CDR3 length: 12; V gene: TRBV12-3/TRBV12-4; J gene: TRBJ2-7; clone size: few; CDR3 protein: CASSQTGTEQYF
CDR3 length: 14; V gene: TRBV7-2; J gene: TRBJ2-7; clone size: NA; CDR3 protein: CASSLAKDSYEQYF
CDR3 length: 15; V gene: TRBV24-1; J gene: TRBJ2-3; clone size: NA; CDR3 protein: CATSVGGALADTQYF
CDR3 length: 15; V gene: TRBV12-3/TRBV12-4; J gene: TRBJ2-7; clone size: NA; CDR3 protein: CASSLAQGGTYEQYF
CDR3 length: 10; V gene: TRBV12-3/TRBV12-4; J gene: TRBJ1-2; clone size: NA; CDR3 protein: CASPGTGYTF
CDR3 length: 15; V gene: TRBV6-1; J gene: TRBJ2-3; clone size: few; CDR3 protein: CASKPRASGGAMGYF
CDR3 length: 14; V gene: TRBV5-1; J gene: TRBJ1-5; clone size: NA; CDR3 protein: CASSLGQGTEPQHF
CDR3 length: 14; V gene: TRBV20-1; J gene: TRBJ1-5; clone size: few; CDR3 protein: CSAKKTESNQPQHF
CDR3 length: 15; V gene: TRBV20-1; J gene: TRBJ2-3; clone size: NA; CDR3 protein: CSARDSTYALDTQYF
CDR3 length: 14; V gene: TRBV2; J gene: TRBJ2-4; clone size: NA; CDR3 protein: CASSRVIAKNIQYF
CDR3 length: 14; V gene: TRBV7-9; J gene: TRBJ2-1; clone size: NA; CDR3 protein: CASSVTVSYNEQFF
CDR3 length: 14; V gene: TRBV7-9; J gene: TRBJ1-2; clone size: few; CDR3 protein: CASSPLRVSGGYTF
CDR3 length: 15; V gene: TRBV12-3/TRBV12-4; J gene: TRBJ2-7; clone size: few; CDR3 protein: CASSLGIGHSYEQYF
CDR3 length: 15; V gene: TRBV4-3; J gene: TRBJ2-1; clone size: few; CDR3 protein: CASSRLVWGLNEQFF
CDR3 length: 15; V gene: TRBV20-1; J gene: TRBJ2-1; clone size: NA; CDR3 protein: CSARVRHSSYNEQFF
CDR3 length: 15; V gene: TRBV20-1; J gene: TRBJ2-1; clone size: NA; CDR3 protein: CSAIAGHLPYNEQFF
CDR3 length: 14; V gene: TRBV5-4; J gene: TRBJ2-3; clone size: few; CDR3 protein: CASSNGIGGDTQYF
CDR3 length: 15; V gene: TRBV12-3/TRBV12-4; J gene: TRBJ1-5; clone size: few; CDR3 protein: CASSLGTFSNQPQHF
CDR3 length: 15; V gene: TRBV18; J gene: TRBJ1-6; clone size: NA; CDR3 protein: CASSLGYRTNSPLHF
CDR3 length: 16; V gene: TRBV12-3/TRBV12-4; J gene: TRBJ2-2; clone size: NA; CDR3 protein: CASSFRRAWDTGELFF
CDR3 length: 18; V gene: TRBV20-1; J gene: TRBJ1-5; clone size: NA; CDR3 protein: CSARQAGGPTQGNQPQHF
CDR3 length: 15; V gene: TRBV28; J gene: TRBJ2-6; clone size: NA; CDR3 protein: CASSLFPSGANVLTF
CDR3 length: 18; V gene: TRBV5-5; J gene: TRBJ2-5; clone size: NA; CDR3 protein: CASSLTPQQGPLGETQYF
CDR3 length: 12; V gene: TRBV12-3/TRBV12-4; J gene: TRBJ2-7; clone size: NA; CDR3 protein: CASSFVRDEQYF
CDR3 length: 16; V gene: TRBV7-8; J gene: TRBJ2-1; clone size: NA; CDR3 protein: CASSSQREARHNEQFF
CDR3 length: 13; V gene: TRBV12-3/TRBV12-4; J gene: TRBJ2-1; clone size: many; CDR3 protein: CASSSIYYNEQFF
CDR3 length: 15; V gene: TRBV2; J gene: TRBJ2-5; clone size: few; CDR3 protein: CASSEESALGETQYF
CDR3 length: 15; V gene: TRBV5-1; J gene: TRBJ1-2; clone size: NA; CDR3 protein: CASSPGPSSSYGYTF
CDR3 length: 15; V gene: TRBV24-1; J gene: TRBJ2-7; clone size: few; CDR3 protein: CATSDPGQGRYEQYF
CDR3 length: 17; V gene: TRBV7-3; J gene: TRBJ2-3; clone size: NA; CDR3 protein: CASSLISASGGRDTQYF
CDR3 length: 14; V gene: TRBV29-1; J gene: TRBJ2-3; clone size: few; CDR3 protein: CSVEGAPVTDTQYF
CDR3 length: 15; V gene: TRBV7-2; J gene: TRBJ1-1; clone size: many; CDR3 protein: CASSLGDSLGTEAFF
CDR3 length: 15; V gene: TRBV7-2; J gene: TRBJ2-7; clone size: many; CDR3 protein: CASSLGFRSPYEQYF
CDR3 length: 18; V gene: TRBV7-3; J gene: TRBJ2-1; clone size: few; CDR3 protein: CASSLLPSGSLGGNEQFF
CDR3 length: 14; V gene: TRBV28; J gene: TRBJ2-3; clone size: few; CDR3 protein: CASSGVTSTDTQYF
CDR3 length: 16; V gene: TRBV24-1; J gene: TRBJ2-2; clone size: NA; CDR3 protein: CATSDSGTGNTGELFF
CDR3 length: 11; V gene: TRBV12-3/TRBV12-4; J gene: TRBJ2-5; clone size: many; CDR3 protein: CASSFLETQYF
CDR3 length: 15; V gene: TRBV29-1; J gene: TRBJ2-4; clone size: few; CDR3 protein: CSVDVGGVAKNIQYF
CDR3 length: 19; V gene: TRBV4-2; J gene: TRBJ2-7; clone size: many; CDR3 protein: CASSHSRTSGSSPLYEQYF
CDR3 length: 18; V gene: TRBV3-1; J gene: TRBJ2-2; clone size: NA; CDR3 protein: CASSQEGLAGGGTGELFF
CDR3 length: 14; V gene: TRBV7-9; J gene: TRBJ2-1; clone size: few; CDR3 protein: CASRGDRGPNEQFF
CDR3 length: 13; V gene: TRBV12-3/TRBV12-4; J gene: TRBJ1-1; clone size: few; CDR3 protein: CASSLGSAREAFF
CDR3 length: 16; V gene: TRBV5-1; J gene: TRBJ2-1; clone size: few; CDR3 protein: CASNPGGVGRHNEQFF
CDR3 length: 15; V gene: TRBV12-3/TRBV12-4; J gene: TRBJ2-3; clone size: NA; CDR3 protein: CASSFGLISTDTQYF
CDR3 length: 14; V gene: TRBV5-1; J gene: TRBJ2-1; clone size: few; CDR3 protein: CASSTGGPYNEQFF
CDR3 length: 14; V gene: TRBV24-1; J gene: TRBJ1-5; clone size: few; CDR3 protein: CATIKDVSNQPQHF
CDR3 length: 13; V gene: TRBV10-3; J gene: TRBJ2-1; clone size: NA; CDR3 protein: CATGTGEGYEQFF
CDR3 length: 15; V gene: TRBV20-1; J gene: TRBJ2-1; clone size: NA; CDR3 protein: CSARDFAVENNEQFF
CDR3 length: 16; V gene: TRBV20-1; J gene: TRBJ2-1; clone size: few; CDR3 protein: CSATGTSGSSYNEQFF
CDR3 length: 15; V gene: TRBV11-2; J gene: TRBJ2-5; clone size: few; CDR3 protein: CASSSPRAAAGTQYF
CDR3 length: 16; V gene: TRBV12-3/TRBV12-4; J gene: TRBJ2-5; clone size: few; CDR3 protein: CASSPTGRGVGETQYF
CDR3 length: 14; V gene: TRBV4-2; J gene: TRBJ1-1; clone size: few; CDR3 protein: CASSQDRGRTEAFF